These T cell receptor beta chains were read from a single sample in a study. TCRdb itself ran the RT-PCR reads through MiXCR, one entry per CDR3 protein. The sample yields about 680,000 distinct CDR3 sequences, more than 13% seen once. The sample was memory CD4+ T cells from blood. The receptors shown here come from a female donor in good health, serving as a healthy control. CDR3s include the opening cysteine and the closing phenylalanine or tryptophan. D genes are given only for firm matches. Size is omitted from some rows. Given values are once, few, many or a class for expanded clones.

v_gene	abundance	d_gene	j_gene	CDR3nt	CDR3aa
TRBV20-1	few	TRBD1	TRBJ2-1	TGCAGTGCAAGAGGGTCTCCGGGACAGGGGGATAATGAGCAGTTCTTC	CSARGSPGQGDNEQFF
TRBV27	few	TRBD2	TRBJ2-7	TGTGCCAGCAGTACGGGACTACCCCGCGAGCAGTACTTC	CASSTGLPREQYF
TRBV7-3	-	-	TRBJ2-1	TGTGCCAGCAGCTTAGGTCTAGTAACCTACAATGAGCAGTTCTTC	CASSLGLVTYNEQFF
TRBV20-1	many	-	TRBJ1-2	TGCAGTGCCCACCCGAGGGTTATCGGAGGCTACACCTTC	CSAHPRVIGGYTF
TRBV5-6	few	TRBD1	TRBJ2-7	TGTGCCAGCCAGGGGACAGGGCAAGGCTACGAGCAGTACTTC	CASQGTGQGYEQYF
TRBV15	-	-	TRBJ2-6	TGTGCCACCAGCAGACACGGGGTAGCCAACGTCCTGACTTTC	CATSRHGVANVLTF
TRBV4-3	-	-	TRBJ2-7	TGCGCCAGCAGCCAGTCGGGACTGCCCACCTACGAGCAGTACTTC	CASSQSGLPTYEQYF
TRBV29-1	many	-	TRBJ2-7	TGCAGCGTTGGGGGCGGGCAGAGCTCCTACGAGCAGTACTTC	CSVGGGQSSYEQYF
TRBV6-1	few	-	TRBJ1-4	TGTGCCAGCAGTGAAGCGCTGGGGGGCGGCGAAAAACTGTTTTTT	CASSEALGGGEKLFF
TRBV18	once	TRBD1	TRBJ1-1	TGTGCCAGCTCACCTCTACAGGGGGGGGACACTGAAGCTTTCTTT	CASSPLQGGDTEAFF
TRBV6-5	few	-	TRBJ2-6	TGTGCCAGCAGGAGATACAGGCTTCCCTCTGGGGCCAACGTCCTGACTTTC	CASRRYRLPSGANVLTF
TRBV7-2	many	-	TRBJ1-2	TGTGCCAGCAGCTTAGATCCCGCCAGTGGTGGCTACACCTTC	CASSLDPASGGYTF
TRBV3-1	many	-	TRBJ1-1	TGTGCCAGCAGCCAAGAAGGGCAGCCGAACACTGAAGCTTTCTTT	CASSQEGQPNTEAFF
TRBV20-1	-	TRBD2	TRBJ2-5	TGCAGTGCTAGAGATAGTTTTAGGCTAGCGGGGGCCCTCCAAGAGACCCAGTACTTC	CSARDSFRLAGALQETQYF
TRBV6-5	many	-	TRBJ2-7	TGTGCCAGCAGTTACTCCCTGGGACCGTACGAGCAGTACTTC	CASSYSLGPYEQYF
TRBV5-1	-	-	TRBJ2-7	TGCGCCAGCAGCTCGGGACTGGGAATAGGCTACGAGCAGTACTTC	CASSSGLGIGYEQYF
TRBV5-1	-	TRBD1	TRBJ1-2	TGCGCCAGCAGCTTGAGGACAGGGACCAATAACTATGGCTACACCTTC	CASSLRTGTNNYGYTF
TRBV20-1	many	-	TRBJ1-2	TGCAGTGCCCAGGGAAGGGGGTCTGGCTACACCTTC	CSAQGRGSGYTF
TRBV20-1	many	-	TRBJ2-1	TGCAGTGCTAGAGATCTCCGGGAGACTTACAATGAGCAGTTCTTC	CSARDLRETYNEQFF
TRBV6-2/TRBV6-3	once	TRBD1	TRBJ1-5	TGTGCCAGCAACAGCGGGGACAGGTTCAATCAGCCCCAGCATTTT	CASNSGDRFNQPQHF
TRBV7-2	-	TRBD1	TRBJ1-2	TGTGCCAGCAGCTTAGATGGACAGGGAGTAAACGGCTACACCTTC	CASSLDGQGVNGYTF
TRBV5-1	-	-	TRBJ2-3	TGCGCCAGCAGCTTGGGTCTGACTAGGGGGACGGATACGCAGTATTTT	CASSLGLTRGTDTQYF
TRBV15	few	TRBD1	TRBJ1-2	TGTGCCACGACAGGGAGAGGACGGGACTATGGCTACACCTTC	CATTGRGRDYGYTF
TRBV20-1	many	TRBD1	TRBJ1-6	TGCAGTGCTAGAGATAGGCGACAGGGTCGTTCACCCCTCCACTTT	CSARDRRQGRSPLHF
TRBV15	-	-	TRBJ1-1	TGTGCCACCAGCAGAGACCAGTTGGGGGGTCAATTGAACACTGAAGCTTTCTTT	CATSRDQLGGQLNTEAFF
TRBV11-2	few	TRBD1	TRBJ2-7	TGTGCCAGCAGCTTAGGAGGGGGCGACCCCTACGAGCAGTACTTC	CASSLGGGDPYEQYF
TRBV10-3	many	-	TRBJ1-1	TGTGCCATCAGTGGCAATTTACAGGGCACTGAAGCTTTCTTT	CAISGNLQGTEAFF
TRBV3-1	-	TRBD2	TRBJ2-2	TGTGCCAGCAGCCAGCAACCGGGACTAGTGACCGGGGAGCTGTTTTTT	CASSQQPGLVTGELFF
TRBV5-1	-	-	TRBJ1-2	TGCGCCAGCAGCTTGGCGGGCAGGGCCTCAGATGGCTACACCTTC	CASSLAGRASDGYTF
TRBV5-6	-	-	TRBJ1-5	TGTGCCAGCGGGTCTAACAGGGCGGGGAATCAGCCCCAGCATTTT	CASGSNRAGNQPQHF
TRBV6-1	-	-	TRBJ1-5	TGTGCCAGCAGTCCTAGCAGGGGTAGCAATCAGCCCCAGCATTTT	CASSPSRGSNQPQHF
TRBV6-2/TRBV6-3	-	TRBD2	TRBJ2-2	TGTGCCAGCAGTAAATCGGGACTAGCGGGTCTCGCCGGGGAGCTGTTTTTT	CASSKSGLAGLAGELFF
TRBV9	few	-	TRBJ1-1	TGTGCCAGCAGCGTAGGGCCAGGGCGATACAACGAAGCTTTCTTT	CASSVGPGRYNEAFF
TRBV9	few	-	TRBJ1-2	TGTGCCAGCAGCTCTACTAACGGGGGCAACTATGGCTACACCTTC	CASSSTNGGNYGYTF
TRBV27	few	TRBD2	TRBJ2-7	TGTGCCAGCAGTGAAGCGGGAGCCGGGGTAACCTACGAGCAGTACTTC	CASSEAGAGVTYEQYF
TRBV20-1	few	TRBD2	TRBJ2-6	TGCAGTGCTAGAGGACTAGCGGGAGGCCCTGGGGCCAACGTCCTGACTTTC	CSARGLAGGPGANVLTF
TRBV20-1	-	-	TRBJ2-7	TGCAGTGCTATGCTCGGGGTTCAGTACGAGCAGTACTTC	CSAMLGVQYEQYF
TRBV12-3/TRBV12-4	many	TRBD2	TRBJ2-3	TGTGCCAGCAGTTTCGGGAGCGGGAGGGCGGCAGATACGCAGTATTTT	CASSFGSGRAADTQYF
TRBV20-1	-	-	TRBJ1-1	TGCAGTGCTCAGAGGGGGAGCTCGGACACTGAAGCTTTCTTT	CSAQRGSSDTEAFF
TRBV20-1	few	TRBD1	TRBJ2-4	TGCAGTGCAACGACAGGGGGTATTGAAATTCAGTACTTC	CSATTGGIEIQYF
TRBV12-3/TRBV12-4	many	TRBD1	TRBJ2-6	TGTGCCAGCAGACCCGGGACAGGCCAGAAAGATTCCTCTGGGGCCAACGTCCTGACTTTC	CASRPGTGQKDSSGANVLTF
TRBV2	-	-	TRBJ2-7	TGTGCCAGCACCTTTGACAGGCCGGGTAACCAGTACTTC	CASTFDRPGNQYF
TRBV5-5	-	-	TRBJ2-5	TGTGCCAGCAGCTTGGGGGGGTTCCGGGAAGAGACCCAGTACTTC	CASSLGGFREETQYF